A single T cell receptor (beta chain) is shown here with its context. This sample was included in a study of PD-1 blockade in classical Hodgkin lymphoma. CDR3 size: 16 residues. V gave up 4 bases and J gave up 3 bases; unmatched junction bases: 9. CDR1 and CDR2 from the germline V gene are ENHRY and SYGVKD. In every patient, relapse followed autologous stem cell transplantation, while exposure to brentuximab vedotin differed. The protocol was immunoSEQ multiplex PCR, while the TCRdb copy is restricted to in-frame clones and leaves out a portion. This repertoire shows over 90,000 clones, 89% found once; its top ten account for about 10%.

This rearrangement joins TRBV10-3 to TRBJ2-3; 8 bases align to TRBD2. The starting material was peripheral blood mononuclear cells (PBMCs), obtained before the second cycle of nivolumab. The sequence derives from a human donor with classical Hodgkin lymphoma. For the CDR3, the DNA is TGTGCCATCAGTGGCCCGGGGGGGCCAGGGACAGATACGCAGTATTTT. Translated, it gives CAISGPGGPGTDTQYF.